These 15 T cell receptor beta chains originate from one sample sequenced in a study of blood T cells in healthy people across ages. The use of a sample-barcoded 5' primer and a J-beta primer mix characterized a second PCR of about 7 to 12 cycles. TCRdb reprocessed the 5' RACE reads with MiXCR, giving one entry per CDR3 protein. The repertoire holds about 1,600,000 distinct CDR3 sequences, with 42% as singletons. The sequenced sample was blood. All receptors derive from a woman aged 18-35 years in good health.

V and J are TRBV3-1 and TRBJ2-7; either TRBD1 or TRBD2 may fit D (5 bases each). CDR1 LGHDT and CDR2 YNNKEL come from the germline V gene (reference sequence). The ends were cut back, 3 bases at V and 2 bases at J, with 11 bases in the middle. This CDR3 has 14 residues. CDR3 in amino acids: CASSQGTVAYEQYF. The CDR3 region has the DNA TGTGCCAGCAGCCAGGGGACGGTAGCCTACGAGCAGTACTTC.

This rearrangement joins TRBV6-5 to TRBJ2-5; weak D call: TRBD1 (6 bases). The end of the DNA is better explained by TRBJ2-7, so the J call may be wrong. The CDR3 is 14 amino acids. Germline CDR1 reads MNHEY; CDR2 reads SVGAGI. The DNA of the CDR3 is TGTGCCAGCAGCGGACAGATTGGGAACTACGAGCAGTACTTC. Translating gives CASSGQIGNYEQYF.

The chain has TRBV7-9 and TRBJ1-2, with a possible D match to TRBD1 (5 bases). Germline assignment: CDR1 SEHNR and CDR2 FQNEAQ (reference sequence). Trimming left V 5 bases short and J 7 bases short, with 17 bases between. The CDR3 runs to 14 residues. Here the CDR3 DNA reads TGTGCCAGCAGCCTCGCTGGGACGCTTGGTGGCTACACCTTC. It codes for CASSLAGTLGGYTF.

The V call is TRBV2, the J call TRBJ1-2, with unresolved D. The CDR3 is 15 residues long. Germline values: CDR1 SNHLY, CDR2 FYNNEI. V was shortened by 6 bases and J by 1 base, with 15 bases between the two germline ends. DNA for the CDR3: TGTGCCAGCAGCCCCCCATATACTAATAACTATGGCTACACCTTC. Its translation is CASSPPYTNNYGYTF. The full variable domain, its missing parts supplied by reference TRBV2 and TRBJ1-2, is EPEVTQTPSHQVTQMGQEVILRCVPISNHLYFYWYRQILGQKVEFLVSFYNNEISEKSEIFDDQFSVERPDGSNFTLKIRSTKLEDSAMYFCASSPPYTNNYGYTFGSGTRLTVV.

The chain employs TRBV28 and TRBJ1-1, with D uncertain. The V gene's germline CDR1 is MDHEN and CDR2 SYDVKM. CDR3 length: 15 residues. Trimming cost V 6 bases and J 1 base, with 15 bases left between them. CDR3 sequence reads: CASRTLGTQNTEAFF. CDR3 nucleotide sequence: TGTGCCAGCAGGACCCTTGGAACTCAGAACACTGAAGCTTTCTTT.

The CDR3: CASSTSGTQETQYF. DNA for the CDR3: TGTGCCAGCAGTACGAGCGGGACCCAAGAGACCCAGTACTTC. J is TRBJ2-5 and V is TRBV6-2 or TRBV6-3; 7 bases fit TRBD2. The junction had 4 bases not matched to a gene; V was cut back by 5 bases and J by 1 base. From germline, CDR1 is MNHEY and CDR2 SVGEGT. CDR3 length equals 14 residues.

The chain recombines TRBV5-5 with TRBJ2-1, with 9 bases fitting TRBD2. CDR3 length: 15 residues. Germline CDR1 is SGHKS and CDR2 is YYEKEE (reference sequence). Germline trimming cut 0 bases from V and 9 bases from J; bases unmatched to any gene: 7. CDR3 coding DNA: TGTGCCAGCAGCTTGGCGCTAGCGGGATCGGGTGAGCAGTTCTTC. Translating gives CASSLALAGSGEQFF.

The rearrangement links TRBV12-3 or TRBV12-4 to TRBJ1-4; D is possibly TRBD1 (6 bases). The CDR3 consists of 14 residues. V lost 6 bases and J 7 bases, leaving 15 bases between the germline ends. The CDR3 sequence is CASRARGVSEKLFF. DNA for the CDR3: TGTGCCAGCAGAGCCAGGGGAGTAAGTGAAAAACTGTTTTTT.

The chain recombines TRBV12-3 or TRBV12-4 with TRBJ2-1; D might be TRBD2 (6 bases). Trimming shortened V by 5 bases and J by 5 bases, and 22 bases separated the two germline ends. The CDR3 has 17 residues. The CDR3 sequence: CASSTISSVSGNNEQFF. The CDR3 bases are TGTGCCAGCAGTACCATCTCTAGCGTGAGTGGGAACAATGAGCAGTTCTTC.

This clonotype was counted a few times. J is TRBJ2-5 and V is TRBV5-1; maybe TRBD2 (5 bases). The CDR3 contains 16 residues. Per the germline V gene, CDR1 is SGHRS and CDR2 is YFSETQ. V was shortened by 4 bases and J by 2 bases, with 18 bases between the two germline ends. The CDR3 nucleotides are TGCGCCAGCAGCGTACGATTTCCGGGAAGACAAGAGACCCAGTACTTC. Amino acids: CASSVRFPGRQETQYF.

This chain links TRBV4-1 with TRBJ2-1; no firm D call. Looked up from germline, CDR1 is MGHRA and CDR2 is YSYEKL. The CDR3 contains 16 residues. Trimming took 0 bases from V and 7 from J, leaving 16 bases between them. The CDR3 DNA sequence: TGCGCCAGCAGCCAAGATTACGGGCGCGAAGGGAATGAGCAGTTCTTC. This sequence encodes CASSQDYGREGNEQFF.

This clonotype was seen once. V usage is TRBV11-2 and J usage is TRBJ2-1; 12 bases line up with TRBD2. Germline CDR1 SGHAT, CDR2 FQNNGV. The trim removed 5 bases at V and 3 bases at J, leaving 14 bases unmatched. The CDR3 is 19 residues long. The CDR3: CASSPSPTSGSTLYNEQFF. The CDR3 coding sequence is TGTGCCAGCAGCCCCTCACCGACTAGCGGGAGCACCCTCTACAATGAGCAGTTCTTC.

J is TRBJ1-2 and V is TRBV6-5; D gene unclear. The CDR3 totals 12 residues. Trimming shortened V by 2 bases and J by 8 bases, and 9 bases separated the two germline ends. Germline values: CDR1 MNHEY, CDR2 SVGAGI. CDR3 DNA: TGTGCCAGCAGTTACAGGTTCGGCGGCTACACCTTC. Residues: CASSYRFGGYTF.

This rearrangement joins TRBV24-1 to TRBJ2-1, with 10 bases matching TRBD2. V lost 3 bases, J lost 8 bases, and 6 bases stayed unmatched. This CDR3 is built from 15 residues. CDR1 is KGHDR and CDR2 is SFDVKD in the germline V gene. CDR3 sequence: CATSDPSGSGDEQFF. The CDR3, as DNA: TGTGCCACCAGTGATCCTAGCGGGAGTGGGGATGAGCAGTTCTTC.

This clonotype has just a few counts. The genes are TRBV7-6 and TRBJ2-7, with a weak D call TRBD2 (6 bases). Germline loops: CDR1 SGHVS, CDR2 FNYEAQ. Trimming stripped 2 bases from V and 2 bases from J, with 13 bases between. The CDR3 spans 15 residues. The CDR3 is CASSLRAGSPYEQYF. CDR3 nucleotides: TGTGCCAGCAGCTTACGTGCCGGGAGCCCCTACGAGCAGTACTTC.